A selection of T cell receptor beta chains follows, all from one sample in a study of shared clonotypes between healthy human individuals. Method: immunoSEQ multiplex PCR; TCRdb's copy keeps in-frame clones and lacks some. Of roughly 510,000 clones detected, over 75% appear once; the ten largest clones hold roughly an eighth. The specimen was PBMCs. The receptors were gathered from a woman aged 40 to 49 in good health. Some clones in this sample may be carry-over from other donors' samples. Each CDR3 is given with its conserved first and last residue. Fields, in order: CDR3 DNA, CDR3 protein, D gene, V gene, J gene, clone size. A D gene is named only where the DNA matches it firmly. A clone size is listed for some rows: how often the clone was seen (once, few, many), or a class if it is expanded.

CDR3 DNA: TGTGCCAGCAGCCAGAAAACAGGACAGACCGAGGAACTGTTTTTT
CDR3 protein: CASSQKTGQTEELFF
D gene: .
V gene: TRBV5-4
J gene: TRBJ1-4
clone size: .

CDR3 DNA: TGTGCCAGCAGTTCCCCCGGGACGGACACCGGGGAGCTGTTTTTT
CDR3 protein: CASSSPGTDTGELFF
D gene: .
V gene: TRBV28
J gene: TRBJ2-2
clone size: .

CDR3 DNA: TGTGCCAGCAGCCTAGACTTAACCTCTGGAAACACCATATATTTT
CDR3 protein: CASSLDLTSGNTIYF
D gene: .
V gene: TRBV7-2
J gene: TRBJ1-3
clone size: .

CDR3 DNA: TGTGCCAGCAGTCCTCAAGGGGGCGTCCCGACCGGGGAGCTGTTTTTT
CDR3 protein: CASSPQGGVPTGELFF
D gene: TRBD1
V gene: TRBV27
J gene: TRBJ2-2
clone size: .

CDR3 DNA: TGTGCCAGCAGTGAAAGAGAGATAAATCAGCCCCAGCATTTT
CDR3 protein: CASSEREINQPQHF
D gene: .
V gene: TRBV2
J gene: TRBJ1-5
clone size: .

CDR3 DNA: TGTGCCAGCAGCTCACTAGCGGGAGGTCCCTCCTACGAGCAGTACTTC
CDR3 protein: CASSSLAGGPSYEQYF
D gene: TRBD2
V gene: TRBV7-6
J gene: TRBJ2-7
clone size: .

CDR3 DNA: TGTGCCAGCAGCGTAGGAGAGCGTCCCTACACAGATACGCAGTATTTT
CDR3 protein: CASSVGERPYTDTQYF
D gene: .
V gene: TRBV9
J gene: TRBJ2-3
clone size: .

CDR3 DNA: TGTGCCAGCTCACCTTATAGCGGGAGTGACAATGAGCAGTTCTTC
CDR3 protein: CASSPYSGSDNEQFF
D gene: TRBD2
V gene: TRBV18
J gene: TRBJ2-1
clone size: .

CDR3 DNA: TGTGCCACCAGCAGAGAAATGGCGGGAGGGCCCTACGAGCAGTACTTC
CDR3 protein: CATSREMAGGPYEQYF
D gene: TRBD2
V gene: TRBV15
J gene: TRBJ2-7
clone size: .

CDR3 DNA: TGTGCCAGCAGTCTCACCCGGGACTACTACGAGCAGTACTTC
CDR3 protein: CASSLTRDYYEQYF
D gene: TRBD2
V gene: TRBV27
J gene: TRBJ2-7
clone size: .

CDR3 DNA: TGTGCCTCGAAACCCACCGGGGGGAGTGGGACCCAGTACTTC
CDR3 protein: CASKPTGGSGTQYF
D gene: TRBD2
V gene: TRBV6-1
J gene: TRBJ2-5
clone size: .

CDR3 DNA: TGTGCCAGCAGCGTAGGCCCAGCGGGACTATTCTACGAGCAGTACTTC
CDR3 protein: CASSVGPAGLFYEQYF
D gene: TRBD2
V gene: TRBV9
J gene: TRBJ2-7
clone size: .

CDR3 DNA: TGTGCCAGCATGGGGGGCGCCAATCAGCCCCAGCATTTT
CDR3 protein: CASMGGANQPQHF
D gene: .
V gene: TRBV28
J gene: TRBJ1-5
clone size: few

CDR3 DNA: TGTGCCAGCAGTCCTCCCCAGAGGCCAGATACGCAGTATTTT
CDR3 protein: CASSPPQRPDTQYF
D gene: .
V gene: TRBV28
J gene: TRBJ2-3
clone size: .

CDR3 DNA: TGTGCCAGCAGCTCCCGCCGGGACAGATACAATGAGCAGTTCTTC
CDR3 protein: CASSSRRDRYNEQFF
D gene: TRBD1
V gene: TRBV7-8
J gene: TRBJ2-1
clone size: .

CDR3 DNA: TGTGCCAGTAGTTTTATGACAGAAACCTATGGCTACACCTTC
CDR3 protein: CASSFMTETYGYTF
D gene: .
V gene: TRBV19
J gene: TRBJ1-2
clone size: once

CDR3 DNA: TGTGCCAGCAGTGACACAGGGGGCGGTGGTGGCTACACCTTC
CDR3 protein: CASSDTGGGGGYTF
D gene: TRBD1
V gene: TRBV2
J gene: TRBJ1-2
clone size: .

CDR3 DNA: TGTGCCAGCAGTTACAACAGGGACAGTATTGACTACACCTTC
CDR3 protein: CASSYNRDSIDYTF
D gene: TRBD1
V gene: TRBV6-5
J gene: TRBJ1-2
clone size: few